These T cell receptor beta chains were read from a single sample in a study of Ad26.COV2.S vaccination and SARS-CoV-2 variants. Generated by immunoSEQ multiplex PCR, the TCRdb table keeps only in-frame clones and is missing some. The data show 410,000 or so clones, 75% to 95% seen once. The source material was peripheral blood, sampled in a trial of Ad26.COV2.S vaccine versus placebo. All receptors come from a person aged 18-65 years who received the Ad26.COV2.S COVID-19 vaccine or a placebo. Both conserved end residues are part of each CDR3. D genes are given only for firm matches. Clone sizes are given selectively: once, few, many, or a class where the clone is expanded.

cdr3_aa,cdr3_nt,clone_size,d_call,j_call,v_call
CASSLGNEQFF,TGTGCCAGCAGCCTCGGTAATGAGCAATTCTTC,once,NA,TRBJ2-1,TRBV9
CASSWSSGSYEQFF,TGTGCCAGCAGCTGGTCTAGCGGGAGCTATGAGCAGTTCTTC,NA,TRBD2,TRBJ2-1,TRBV7-6
CAWSGWATYEQYF,TGTGCCTGGAGTGGGTGGGCTACCTACGAGCAGTACTTC,NA,NA,TRBJ2-7,TRBV30
CASSADRGDTEAFF,TGTGCCAGCAGCGCCGACAGGGGGGACACTGAAGCTTTCTTT,NA,TRBD1,TRBJ1-1,TRBV9
CASSVDPIPASGRIPDTQYF,TGTGCCAGCAGCGTCGACCCAATCCCCGCTAGCGGGAGGATCCCGGATACGCAGTATTTT,NA,TRBD2,TRBJ2-3,TRBV9
CASSPPSAPEDTQYF,TGTGCCAGCAGTCCCCCCAGCGCCCCGGAGGATACGCAGTATTTT,NA,NA,TRBJ2-3,TRBV28
CASSLDPGFPYEQYF,TGCGCCAGCAGCTTGGATCCGGGGTTCCCCTACGAGCAGTACTTC,few,NA,TRBJ2-7,TRBV5-1
CASSASSGSSYNEQFF,TGTGCCAGCAGCGCCTCTAGCGGTAGCTCCTACAATGAGCAGTTCTTC,NA,TRBD2,TRBJ2-1,TRBV7-8
CASSLTSGSQTQETQYF,TGCGCCAGCAGTTTGACTAGCGGGAGTCAAACCCAAGAGACCCAGTACTTC,NA,TRBD2,TRBJ2-5,TRBV5-1
CASSYSLAIPGEQYF,TGTGCCAGCAGTTACTCGCTAGCTATCCCGGGCGAGCAGTACTTC,NA,NA,TRBJ2-7,TRBV6-2/TRBV6-3
CASGLAVGYREDF,TGTGCTAGTGGTTTGGCGGTAGGGTACCGGGAGGACTTC,NA,TRBD2,TRBJ2-5,TRBV12-5
CASSLLGGSTEAFF,TGTGCCAGCAGTTTATTAGGAGGAAGCACTGAAGCTTTCTTT,NA,NA,TRBJ1-1,TRBV27
CASSFISGANVLTF,TGTGCCAGCAGTTTCATCTCTGGGGCCAACGTCCTGACTTTC,NA,NA,TRBJ2-6,TRBV27
CSVTENTEAFF,TGCAGCGTTACAGAGAACACTGAAGCTTTCTTT,NA,NA,TRBJ1-1,TRBV29-1
CASSPAYAEQFF,TGTGCCAGCAGTCCAGCCTATGCTGAGCAGTTCTTC,NA,NA,TRBJ2-1,TRBV7-2
CASSLEGRAGGYNEQFF,TGCGCCAGCAGCTTGGAGGGTCGCGCGGGAGGGTACAATGAGCAGTTCTTC,once,TRBD2,TRBJ2-1,TRBV5-1
CASSTDRGTEAFF,TGTGCCAGCAGTACCGACAGGGGCACTGAAGCTTTCTTT,NA,TRBD1,TRBJ1-1,TRBV12-3/TRBV12-4
CASSEQGWAPDTQYF,TGTGCCAGCAGCGAACAGGGTTGGGCCCCAGATACGCAGTATTTT,NA,NA,TRBJ2-3,TRBV21-1
CASSPFVGGTEAFF,TGTGCCAGCAGTCCCTTTGTCGGTGGCACTGAAGCTTTCTTT,NA,NA,TRBJ1-1,TRBV6-5
CAHAGASGANVLTF,TGTGCCCATGCTGGGGCCTCTGGGGCCAACGTCCTGACTTTC,NA,NA,TRBJ2-6,TRBV30
CASSHGPWQATSYEQYF,TGTGCCAGCAGCCACGGTCCATGGCAGGCGACCTCCTACGAGCAGTACTTC,NA,NA,TRBJ2-7,TRBV4-2
CAISEGVRNTEAFF,TGTGCCATCAGTGAAGGGGTCCGGAACACTGAAGCTTTCTTT,few,NA,TRBJ1-1,TRBV10-3
CASSSGREGPNNEQFF,TGTGCCAGCAGCTCTGGGCGGGAGGGCCCGAACAATGAGCAGTTCTTC,NA,TRBD2,TRBJ2-1,TRBV2
CASGLAGDVGQPQHF,TGTGCTAGTGGTTTGGCAGGGGACGTGGGCCAGCCCCAGCATTTT,few,NA,TRBJ1-5,TRBV12-5